The rows below give T cell receptor beta chains drawn from one sample of a study of blood T cells in healthy people across ages. MiXCR, applied by TCRdb to the 5' RACE reads, yields one record per CDR3 protein. This table has around 1.7 million distinct CDR3 sequences, 28% appearing once. The sequencing input was blood. Source of these receptors: a woman aged 25 to 39 in good health. Each CDR3 is given with its conserved first and last residue. D genes are given only for firm matches. Clone size, where shown, is once, few, many, or a class for clones that have expanded.

size: -; V: TRBV5-1; D: -; J: TRBJ2-1; CDR3: CASSLLGFYNEQFF; DNA: TGCGCCAGCAGCTTGTTAGGGTTCTACAATGAGCAGTTCTTC
size: -; V: TRBV21-1; D: -; J: TRBJ2-5; CDR3: CASSKMGTGGRDDQETQYF; DNA: TGTGCCAGCAGCAAAATGGGGACAGGGGGACGAGACGACCAAGAGACCCAGTACTTC
size: -; V: TRBV11-2; D: TRBD2; J: TRBJ2-1; CDR3: CASNSRTSGMRSREQFF; DNA: TGTGCCAGCAACTCTCGGACTAGCGGGATGAGGTCGAGGGAGCAGTTCTTC
size: -; V: TRBV2; D: TRBD2; J: TRBJ2-4; CDR3: CASSVLLAGAGEQYF; DNA: TGTGCCAGCAGTGTCCTACTAGCGGGAGCGGGAGAGCAGTACTTC
size: -; V: TRBV12-3/TRBV12-4; D: -; J: TRBJ2-1; CDR3: CASSSGERSYNEQFF; DNA: TGTGCCAGCAGTTCGGGAGAGCGCTCCTACAATGAGCAGTTCTTC
size: -; V: TRBV20-1; D: TRBD1; J: TRBJ1-2; CDR3: CSASRDRNGYTF; DNA: TGCAGTGCTTCCCGGGACAGGAATGGCTACACCTTC
size: -; V: TRBV20-1; D: -; J: TRBJ1-5; CDR3: CSANWGSNQPQHF; DNA: TGCAGTGCTAACTGGGGGAGTAATCAGCCCCAGCATTTT
size: -; V: TRBV20-1; D: TRBD2; J: TRBJ2-7; CDR3: CSAIKPSGGSLTYNEQYF; DNA: TGCAGTGCTATTAAGCCTAGCGGGGGGTCCTTAACTTACAATGAGCAGTACTTC
size: -; V: TRBV18; D: TRBD1; J: TRBJ2-6; CDR3: CASSPDRDHSGANVLTF; DNA: TGTGCCAGCTCACCGGACAGGGACCACTCTGGGGCCAACGTCCTGACTTTC
size: few; V: TRBV29-1; D: -; J: TRBJ1-4; CDR3: CSVEGEEREKLFF; DNA: TGCAGCGTTGAAGGGGAGGAGAGGGAAAAACTGTTTTTT
size: -; V: TRBV20-1; D: TRBD2; J: TRBJ2-1; CDR3: CSARKLAGGRYNEQFF; DNA: TGCAGTGCCAGAAAACTAGCGGGGGGGCGTTACAATGAGCAGTTCTTC
size: -; V: TRBV5-1; D: -; J: TRBJ1-2; CDR3: CASSLASGGEGGYTF; DNA: TGCGCCAGCAGCTTGGCATCCGGGGGCGAGGGTGGCTACACCTTC
size: -; V: TRBV7-2; D: -; J: TRBJ2-5; CDR3: CASSLVSRGASETQYF; DNA: TGTGCCAGCAGCCTAGTCTCGAGAGGGGCTAGCGAGACCCAGTACTTC
size: few; V: TRBV5-4; D: TRBD2; J: TRBJ2-1; CDR3: CASRAGTSGKPTYNEQFF; DNA: TGTGCCAGCAGAGCCGGGACTAGCGGGAAACCGACCTACAATGAGCAGTTCTTC
size: few; V: TRBV2; D: -; J: TRBJ2-5; CDR3: CASSEAPPGPRAQYF; DNA: TGTGCCAGCAGTGAAGCCCCTCCGGGGCCCCGGGCCCAGTACTTC
size: few; V: TRBV10-3; D: -; J: TRBJ2-1; CDR3: CAISERGAGEQFF; DNA: TGTGCCATCAGTGAGAGGGGGGCAGGTGAGCAGTTCTTC
size: -; V: TRBV7-2; D: -; J: TRBJ2-7; CDR3: CASSSGRSVYEQYF; DNA: TGTGCCAGCAGCTCGGGGAGGAGCGTCTACGAGCAGTACTTC
size: -; V: TRBV6-2/TRBV6-3; D: -; J: TRBJ2-2; CDR3: CASSYSRGGELFF; DNA: TGTGCCAGCAGTTACTCCCGTGGCGGGGAGCTGTTTTTT
size: -; V: TRBV7-9; D: -; J: TRBJ1-1; CDR3: CASSPGAVNTEAFF; DNA: TGTGCCAGCAGCCCTGGGGCGGTGAACACTGAAGCTTTCTTT
size: -; V: TRBV7-6; D: -; J: TRBJ1-4; CDR3: CASSWTATTNEKLFF; DNA: TGTGCCAGCAGCTGGACAGCGACAACTAATGAAAAACTGTTTTTT
size: few; V: TRBV19; D: TRBD1; J: TRBJ2-1; CDR3: CASSIGTGNEQFF; DNA: TGTGCCAGTAGTATAGGGACAGGCAATGAGCAGTTCTTC
size: few; V: TRBV4-1; D: -; J: TRBJ2-1; CDR3: CASSQGPLNINEQFF; DNA: TGCGCCAGCAGCCAGGGACCCCTAAACATCAATGAGCAGTTCTTC
size: few; V: TRBV2; D: -; J: TRBJ2-1; CDR3: CASMEGWYNEQFF; DNA: TGTGCCAGCATGGAAGGGTGGTACAATGAGCAGTTCTTC
size: many; V: TRBV20-1; D: -; J: TRBJ2-7; CDR3: CSARDDTSYEQYF; DNA: TGCAGTGCTAGAGATGACACATCCTACGAGCAGTACTTC
size: -; V: TRBV18; D: -; J: TRBJ1-2; CDR3: CASSAEMYGYTF; DNA: TGTGCCAGCTCAGCCGAGATGTATGGCTACACCTTC
size: -; V: TRBV2; D: -; J: TRBJ1-2; CDR3: CASSEGHDYGYTF; DNA: TGTGCCAGCAGTGAAGGCCACGACTATGGCTACACCTTC
size: -; V: TRBV7-9; D: TRBD2; J: TRBJ2-1; CDR3: CASSSRTSVPEQFF; DNA: TGTGCCAGCAGCTCAAGGACTAGCGTGCCTGAGCAGTTCTTC
size: many; V: TRBV20-1; D: -; J: TRBJ2-1; CDR3: CSARVNEQFF; DNA: TGCAGTGCTAGAGTCAATGAGCAGTTCTTC
size: many; V: TRBV20-1; D: -; J: TRBJ1-6; CDR3: CSAGREKSPLHF; DNA: TGCAGTGCTGGAAGAGAAAAGTCACCCCTCCACTTT
size: many; V: TRBV7-2; D: TRBD1; J: TRBJ2-7; CDR3: CASSFGPDRGGEQYF; DNA: TGTGCCAGCAGCTTTGGACCAGACAGGGGAGGAGAGCAGTACTTC
size: -; V: TRBV7-2; D: TRBD2; J: TRBJ2-3; CDR3: CASTLWKRGGFKSTDTPYF; DNA: TGTGCCAGCACCCTCTGGAAGCGGGGCGGCTTCAAAAGCACAGATACGCCGTATTTT
size: once; V: TRBV6-8; D: TRBD2; J: TRBJ2-1; CDR3: CASTETSGRVERFF; DNA: TGTGCCAGCACCGAGACTAGCGGGAGAGTTGAGCGGTTCTTC
size: -; V: TRBV4-3; D: TRBD2; J: TRBJ2-1; CDR3: CASSQGATSGEDNEQFF; DNA: TGCGCCAGCAGCCAAGGAGCCACTAGCGGAGAGGACAATGAGCAGTTCTTC
size: few; V: TRBV29-1; D: TRBD2; J: TRBJ2-1; CDR3: CSPVGSGANEQFF; DNA: TGCAGCCCCGTAGGAAGCGGGGCTAATGAGCAGTTCTTC
size: -; V: TRBV12-3/TRBV12-4; D: TRBD1; J: TRBJ2-7; CDR3: CASRTGGKGERYF; DNA: TGTGCCAGCAGGACAGGGGGCAAAGGCGAGCGGTACTTC
size: -; V: TRBV24-1; D: -; J: TRBJ2-1; CDR3: CATSDSLEGQFF; DNA: TGTGCCACCAGTGATTCCCTCGAAGGGCAGTTCTTC
size: -; V: TRBV3-1; D: -; J: TRBJ2-4; CDR3: CASSQHGPHEQYF; DNA: TGTGCCAGCAGCCAACACGGCCCCCATGAGCAGTACTTC
size: once; V: TRBV7-2; D: -; J: TRBJ2-1; CDR3: CASRGGTVLNEQFF; DNA: TGTGCCAGCAGGGGCGGGACAGTACTCAATGAGCAGTTCTTC
size: -; V: TRBV6-5; D: TRBD1; J: TRBJ2-7; CDR3: CASSYSIGTGRYEQYF; DNA: TGTGCCAGCAGTTACTCGATAGGGACAGGGCGGTACGAGCAGTACTTC
size: few; V: TRBV6-4; D: -; J: TRBJ2-2; CDR3: CASSDAQEGGELFF; DNA: TGTGCCAGCAGTGACGCCCAAGAGGGCGGGGAGCTGTTTTTT
size: -; V: TRBV5-1; D: -; J: TRBJ1-2; CDR3: CASSATDGYTF; DNA: TGCGCCAGCAGCGCGACAGATGGCTACACCTTC
size: many; V: TRBV28; D: -; J: TRBJ1-2; CDR3: CASSPPGSDNYGYTF; DNA: TGTGCCAGCAGTCCACCCGGGTCTGATAACTATGGCTACACCTTC
size: -; V: TRBV7-2; D: TRBD1; J: TRBJ1-1; CDR3: CASSRDNPGQGEAFF; DNA: TGTGCCAGCAGCCGCGATAACCCGGGACAGGGTGAAGCTTTCTTT
size: -; V: TRBV29-1; D: -; J: TRBJ1-1; CDR3: CSVEGQGKRTGAFF; DNA: TGCAGCGTTGAAGGCCAGGGAAAGAGAACTGGAGCTTTCTTT
size: many; V: TRBV10-3; D: -; J: TRBJ2-1; CDR3: CAISEQVTVYNEQFF; DNA: TGTGCCATCAGTGAGCAAGTGACAGTCTACAATGAGCAGTTCTTC